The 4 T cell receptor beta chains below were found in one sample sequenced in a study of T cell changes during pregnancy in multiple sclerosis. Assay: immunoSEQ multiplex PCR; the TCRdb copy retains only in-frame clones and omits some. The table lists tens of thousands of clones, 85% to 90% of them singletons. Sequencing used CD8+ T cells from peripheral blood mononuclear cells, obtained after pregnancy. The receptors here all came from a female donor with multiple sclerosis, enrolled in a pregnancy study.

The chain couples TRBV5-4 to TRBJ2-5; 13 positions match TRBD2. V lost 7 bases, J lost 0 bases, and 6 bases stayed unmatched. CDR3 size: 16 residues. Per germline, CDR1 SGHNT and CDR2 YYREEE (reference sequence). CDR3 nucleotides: TGTGCCAGCCGGACTAGCGGGGGCCAGTACCAAGAGACCCAGTACTTC. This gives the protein CASRTSGGQYQETQYF.

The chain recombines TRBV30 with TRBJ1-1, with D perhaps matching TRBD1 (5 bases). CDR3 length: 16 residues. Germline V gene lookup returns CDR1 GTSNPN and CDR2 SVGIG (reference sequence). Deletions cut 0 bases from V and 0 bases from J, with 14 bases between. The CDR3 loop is CAWSVLRGQMNTEAFF. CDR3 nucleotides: TGTGCCTGGAGTGTACTAAGGGGCCAAATGAACACTGAAGCTTTCTTT.

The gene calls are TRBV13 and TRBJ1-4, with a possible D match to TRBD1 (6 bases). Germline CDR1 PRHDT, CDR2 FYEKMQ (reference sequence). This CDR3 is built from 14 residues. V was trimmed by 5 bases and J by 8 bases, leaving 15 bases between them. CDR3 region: CASSLQGGKEKLFF. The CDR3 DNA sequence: TGTGCCAGCAGCCTACAGGGCGGCAAGGAAAAACTGTTTTTT.

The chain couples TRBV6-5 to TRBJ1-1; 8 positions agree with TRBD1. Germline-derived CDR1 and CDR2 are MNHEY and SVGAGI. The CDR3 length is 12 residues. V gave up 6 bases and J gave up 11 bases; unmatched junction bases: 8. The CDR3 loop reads CASSPSTGAAFF. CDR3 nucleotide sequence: TGTGCCAGCAGCCCCTCGACAGGGGCGGCTTTCTTT.